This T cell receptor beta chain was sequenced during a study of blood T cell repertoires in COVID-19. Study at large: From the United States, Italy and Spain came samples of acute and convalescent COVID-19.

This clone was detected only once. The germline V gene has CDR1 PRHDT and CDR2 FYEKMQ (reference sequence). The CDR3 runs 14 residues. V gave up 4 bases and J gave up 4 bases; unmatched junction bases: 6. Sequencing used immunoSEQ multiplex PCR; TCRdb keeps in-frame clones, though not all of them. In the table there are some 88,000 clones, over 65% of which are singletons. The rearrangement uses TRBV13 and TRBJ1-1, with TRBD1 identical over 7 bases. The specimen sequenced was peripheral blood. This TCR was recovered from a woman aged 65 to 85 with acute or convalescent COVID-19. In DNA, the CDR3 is TGTGCCAGCAGCTCCTCGACAGGGTCCACTGAAGCTTTCTTT. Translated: CASSSSTGSTEAFF.